The 24 T cell receptor beta chains given below trace back to one sample, sequenced in a study of blood T cell repertoires in COVID-19 (dated by TCRdb to between 2020 and 2021). Library preparation was by the immunoSEQ multiplex PCR assay. This immuneACCESS table, as held by TCRdb, lists in-frame sequences with V and J called but not all clones. Of the missing ones, under half trace to an unresolved V gene in checked studies; the others have no known cause. The sample table contains fewer than 90,000 clones; only one count was recorded for approximately 86% of them. The ten largest clonotypes hold approximately 7.4% of the sample. The sample consisted of peripheral blood. Source of these receptors: a man between 65 and 79 years old with acute or convalescent COVID-19.

V usage is TRBV5-1 and J usage is TRBJ2-1; 7 positions agree with TRBD1. V lost 3 bases to trimming and J lost 6 bases; unmatched junction nucleotides: 9. Germline CDR1 SGHRS, CDR2 YFSETQ. This CDR3 comprises 15 residues. The CDR3 region is CASSWQGVAPNEQFF. The CDR3 DNA is TGCGCCAGCAGCTGGCAGGGGGTAGCTCCCAATGAGCAGTTCTTC.

The genes are TRBV18 and TRBJ2-1, with unresolved D. V lost 4 bases to trimming and J lost 0 bases, with 10 bases between them. This CDR3 has 15 residues. The germline CDR1 and CDR2 sequences are KGHSH and LQKENI. CDR3 DNA: TGTGCCAGCTCACAGGAGCTAAGCTCCTACAATGAGCAGTTCTTC. This gives the protein CASSQELSSYNEQFF.

In nucleotides, the CDR3 is TGTGCCAGCAGCGTAGTAGGGACAGGATACAATGAGCAGTTCTTC. This gives the protein CASSVVGTGYNEQFF. V is TRBV9 and J is TRBJ2-1; 8 bases align to TRBD1. Germline V gene lookup returns CDR1 SGDLS and CDR2 YYNGEE. This CDR3 region has 15 residues. After removal of 0 bases from V and 4 bases from J, the junction contained 3 bases not matched to a gene.

The rearrangement links TRBV12-3 or TRBV12-4 to TRBJ2-1; D remains ambiguous. The V end was cut by 5 bases, the J end by 4 bases, with 3 bases between. The CDR3 extends over 11 amino acids. The CDR3 protein is CASSQYNEQFF. The CDR3 bases are TGTGCCAGCAGTCAGTACAATGAGCAGTTCTTC.

The sample holds one count of this clone. The genes are TRBV24-1 and TRBJ2-1; no reliable D call. The CDR3 covers 13 residues. CDR1 and CDR2 from the germline V gene are KGHDR and SFDVKD. V was pared by 4 bases and J by 8 bases, with 11 bases between. In nucleotides, the CDR3 is TGTGCCACCAGTGACCCCCCTCAGGATGAGCAGTTCTTC. This gives the protein CATSDPPQDEQFF.

The gene calls are TRBV9 and TRBJ1-1; D remains ambiguous. From germline, CDR1 is SGDLS and CDR2 YYNGEE. V lost 3 bases, J lost 6 bases, and 15 bases lay in between. CDR3 length equals 14 residues. CDR3 bases: TGTGCCAGCAGCGAAGGTCCGGGAGAGGCTGAAGCTTTCTTT. Protein: CASSEGPGEAEAFF.

V is TRBV27 and J is TRBJ2-7, with TRBD1 as a possible D gene (6 bases). The CDR3 is 14 residues long. CDR1 is MNHEY and CDR2 is SMNVEV in the germline V gene (reference sequence). V lost 3 bases, J lost 7 bases, and 16 bases lay in between. The CDR3 sequence: CASSFQMRGKEQYF. The CDR3 region has the DNA TGTGCCAGCAGTTTCCAGATGAGGGGGAAAGAGCAGTACTTC.

This clone occurred once. V gene TRBV19 combines with J gene TRBJ2-2; 10 bases are a match to TRBD2. V shed 6 bases, J shed 6 bases, and the junction held 4 bases outside the gene matches. The germline V gene has CDR1 LNHDA and CDR2 SQIVND (reference sequence). The CDR3 is 14 amino acids. The CDR3 loop is CASSLAGVSGELFF. CDR3 coding DNA: TGTGCCAGTAGCCTAGCGGGAGTCTCCGGGGAGCTGTTTTTT. Drawing the rest from reference TRBV19 and TRBJ2-2, the complete variable domain is DGGITQSPKYLFRKEGQNVTLSCEQNLNHDAMYWYRQDPGQGLRLIYYSQIVNDFQKGDIAEGYSVSREKKESFPLTVTSAQKNPTAFYLCASSLAGVSGELFFGEGSRLTVL.

There are many counts of this clone. The rearrangement joins TRBV6-4 to TRBJ2-5; the D gene is possibly TRBD2 (5 bases). CDR1 is MRHNA and CDR2 is SNTAGT in the germline V gene. This CDR3 has 13 residues. V was trimmed by 7 bases and J by 4 bases, leaving 13 bases between them. The CDR3 reads CASKTGFGETQYF. The CDR3 coding sequence is TGTGCCAGCAAGACGGGATTCGGAGAGACCCAGTACTTC.

The gene calls are TRBV15 and TRBJ2-7, with 12 bases that match TRBD2. V lost 0 bases to trimming and J lost 5 bases; unmatched junction nucleotides: 5. The germline CDR1 and CDR2 sequences are LNHNV and YYDKDF (reference sequence). The CDR3 covers 16 residues. The CDR3 DNA reads as TGTGCCACCAGCAGAGATCTAGCGGGAGGGTTAGACGAGCAGTACTTC. This encodes CATSRDLAGGLDEQYF.

The chain employs TRBV28 and TRBJ2-7; a possible D gene is TRBD1 (6 bases). V lost 1 base and J 2 bases, leaving 6 bases between the germline ends. Per germline, CDR1 MDHEN and CDR2 SYDVKM. CDR3 length: 13 residues. CDR3 nucleotides: TGTGCCAGCAGTTTATCAGGGGCCTACGAGCAGTACTTC. Protein: CASSLSGAYEQYF.

This rearrangement joins TRBV5-1 to TRBJ2-1; tentatively, D is TRBD1 (8 bases). The CDR3 sequence is 16 residues long. Trimming shortened V by 4 bases and J by 6 bases, and 20 bases separated the two germline ends. Per germline, CDR1 SGHRS and CDR2 YFSETQ. DNA for the CDR3: TGCGCCAGCAGCACCCGACCAGGGGGCGGGGGCAATGAGCAGTTCTTC. Protein: CASSTRPGGGGNEQFF. The full variable domain, its missing parts supplied by reference TRBV5-1 and TRBJ2-1, is KAGVTQTPRYLIKTRGQQVTLSCSPISGHRSVSWYQQTPGQGLQFLFEYFSETQRNKGNFPGRFSGRQFSNSRSEMNVSTLELGDSALYLCASSTRPGGGGNEQFFGPGTRLTVL.

This clone was observed a handful of times. This chain's CDR3 is CATSPGGPAGHTIYF. The CDR3 nucleotides read TGTGCCACCAGTCCGGGGGGCCCAGCAGGCCACACCATATATTTT. The chain carries TRBV24-1 and TRBJ1-3, with TRBD1 as a possible D gene (6 bases). Trimming took off 6 bases at V and 8 bases at J, with 19 bases between the two ends. This CDR3 comprises 15 residues. The germline V gene encodes CDR1 KGHDR and CDR2 SFDVKD.

The CDR3 nucleotides are TGCGCCAGCAGCTTGGCTCCGGGATCCTACAATGAGCAGTTCTTC. It translates to CASSLAPGSYNEQFF. The chain is built from TRBV5-1 and TRBJ2-1, with D possibly being TRBD2 (5 bases). The germline V gene encodes CDR1 SGHRS and CDR2 YFSETQ. There are 15 residues in the CDR3. V was shortened by 0 bases and J by 1 base, with 8 bases between the two germline ends.

The J gene is TRBJ2-3, the V gene TRBV6-5; no clear D gene. The V end was cut by 5 bases, the J end by 2 bases, with 11 bases between. The germline gives CDR1 MNHEY, CDR2 SVGAGI. This CDR3 has 14 residues. CDR3 DNA sequence: TGTGCCAGCAGTCCCTGGAGTAACACAGATACGCAGTATTTT. Its translation is CASSPWSNTDTQYF.

The V and J genes are TRBV4-1 and TRBJ1-2, with D perhaps matching TRBD1 (5 bases). This CDR3 comprises 18 residues. Per the germline V gene, CDR1 is MGHRA and CDR2 is YSYEKL. Between the trimmed V and J ends, which lost 0 bases and 3 bases, there was a span of 20 bases. CDR3 amino acids: CASSQDSGSGIRDYGYTF. DNA of the CDR3: TGCGCCAGCAGCCAAGATTCTGGGTCAGGGATCCGAGACTATGGCTACACCTTC.

The gene calls are TRBV29-1 and TRBJ1-1, with 7 bases that match TRBD1. This CDR3 is built from 11 residues. After removal of 4 bases from V and 6 bases from J, the junction contained 2 bases not matched to a gene. Germline CDR1 reads SQVTM; CDR2 reads ANQGSEA. The CDR3 coding sequence is TGCAGCGTTGGACAGGGTTCTGAAGCTTTCTTT. Translation gives CSVGQGSEAFF.

This chain links TRBV19 with TRBJ2-1; D gene uncertain. CDR1 and CDR2 (germline): LNHDA, SQIVND (reference sequence). The ends were cut back, 3 bases at V and 0 bases at J, with 9 bases in the middle. The CDR3 totals 15 residues. The CDR3 DNA reads TGTGCCAGTAGTATCTCGGCGGCCTCCTACAATGAGCAGTTCTTC. Translation: CASSISAASYNEQFF. The variable domain in full, with the rest retrieved from reference TRBV19 and TRBJ2-1, is DGGITQSPKYLFRKEGQNVTLSCEQNLNHDAMYWYRQDPGQGLRLIYYSQIVNDFQKGDIAEGYSVSREKKESFPLTVTSAQKNPTAFYLCASSISAASYNEQFFGPGTRLTVL.

Only a few counts were recorded for this clone. The V gene is TRBV10-3, the J gene TRBJ2-1, with TRBD2 matching over 12 bases. The germline V gene has CDR1 ENHRY and CDR2 SYGVKD. The ends lost 4 bases at V and 0 bases at J; junction bases unmatched: 19. CDR3 size: 22 residues. The CDR3 nucleotides read TGTGCCATCAGTGGGGTTATTAACTCGGGGACTAGCGGGTCTGACTCCTACAATGAGCAGTTCTTC. Protein product: CAISGVINSGTSGSDSYNEQFF.

The V call is TRBV5-4, the J call TRBJ2-2, with TRBD1 identical over 9 bases. Germline V lookup: CDR1 SGHNT, CDR2 YYREEE (reference sequence). Trimming removed 4 bases from V and 4 bases from J; junction bases left unmatched: 5. There are 15 residues in the CDR3. CDR3 sequence (DNA): TGTGCCAGCAGCCGGGACAGGGCGGGCACCGGGGAGCTGTTTTTT. This codes for CASSRDRAGTGELFF.

The V gene is TRBV11-2, the J gene TRBJ1-1; perhaps TRBD1 as D (6 bases). Germline CDR1 and CDR2: SGHAT and FQNNGV. V was cut by 5 bases and J by 3 bases, with 19 bases left in between. This CDR3 region has 16 residues. The CDR3 coding sequence is TGTGCCAGCAGCCCTTTAGGACAGTTGATGTACACTGAAGCTTTCTTT. Its protein product is CASSPLGQLMYTEAFF. The full variable domain, in which reference TRBV11-2 and TRBJ1-1 provide the parts outside the CDR3, is EAGVAQSPRYKIIEKRQSVAFWCNPISGHATLYWYQQILGQGPKLLIQFQNNGVVDDSQLPKDRFSAERLKGVDSTLKIQPAKLEDSAVYLCASSPLGQLMYTEAFFGQGTRLTVV.

This clone was counted a single time. The genes are TRBV10-2 and TRBJ1-5, with unresolved D. The V end was cut by 3 bases, the J end by 7 bases, with 10 bases between. The CDR3 contains 13 residues. Looked up from germline, CDR1 is WSHSY and CDR2 is SAAADI. The CDR3 here is CASSETYRQPQHF. The CDR3 DNA sequence: TGCGCCAGCAGTGAAACGTACCGGCAGCCCCAGCATTTT.

The chain has TRBV6-5 and TRBJ2-4, with D perhaps TRBD2 (6 bases). This CDR3 region has 15 residues. The V end was cut by 6 bases, the J end by 0 bases, with 12 bases between. Germline CDR1 MNHEY, CDR2 SVGAGI. The CDR3 DNA reads as TGTGCCAGCAGAGATACGGGACTAGCCAAAAACATTCAGTACTTC. As protein: CASRDTGLAKNIQYF.

The chain combines TRBV7-2 with TRBJ2-1, with 7 bases that match TRBD2. The trim removed 5 bases at V and 6 bases at J, leaving 7 bases unmatched. The germline gives CDR1 SGHTA, CDR2 FQGNSA. The CDR3 runs 14 residues. CDR3 protein: CASSLGLEVNEQFF. The DNA of the CDR3 is TGTGCCAGCAGCCTCGGACTAGAGGTCAATGAGCAGTTCTTC.